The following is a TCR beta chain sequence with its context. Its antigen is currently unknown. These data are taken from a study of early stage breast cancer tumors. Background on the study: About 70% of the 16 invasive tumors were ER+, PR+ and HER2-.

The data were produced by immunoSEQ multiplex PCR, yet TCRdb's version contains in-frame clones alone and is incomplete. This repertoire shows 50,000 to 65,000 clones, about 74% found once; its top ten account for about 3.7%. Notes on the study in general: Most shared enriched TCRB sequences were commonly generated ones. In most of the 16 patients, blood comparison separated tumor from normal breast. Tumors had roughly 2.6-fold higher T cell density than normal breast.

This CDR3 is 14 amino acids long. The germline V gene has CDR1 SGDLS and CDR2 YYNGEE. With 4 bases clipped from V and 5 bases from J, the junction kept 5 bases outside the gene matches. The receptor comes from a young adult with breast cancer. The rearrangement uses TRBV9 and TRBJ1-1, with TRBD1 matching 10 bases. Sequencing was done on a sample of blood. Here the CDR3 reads CASSTWDRGTEAFF. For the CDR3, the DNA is TGTGCCAGCAGCACCTGGGACAGGGGAACTGAAGCTTTCTTT.